The 2 T cell receptor beta chains below all came from one sample that was sequenced in a study of human T cells and chemical hapten exposure. Sample time point: patch test 2, 6 weeks after DPC sensitization. The treatment here: therapeutic diphenylcyclopropenone sensitization with weekly scalp DPC. TCRdb re-analysed the RACE reads in MiXCR, keeping a single row per CDR3 protein. Among hundreds of thousands of distinct CDR3 sequences listed, about 6.3% were seen once. Source: whole blood, taken in connection with sensitization to the hapten diphenylcyclopropenone (DPC). Every receptor here comes from a woman under 30 with alopecia areata. Some clones in this sample may be carry-over from other donors' samples.

The chain combines TRBV12-3 or TRBV12-4 with TRBJ2-2; D might be TRBD1 or TRBD2, each matching 6 bases. V gave up 6 bases and J gave up 3 bases, with 17 bases separating them. This CDR3 has 16 residues. The CDR3 region is CASRGGQGRYTGELFF. CDR3 coding DNA: TGTGCCAGCAGGGGGGGCCAGGGGCGTTACACCGGGGAGCTGTTTTTT.

This clonotype was recorded a few times. V and J are TRBV7-3 and TRBJ2-1; 15 nucleotides agree with TRBD2. With 5 bases clipped from V and 0 bases from J, the junction kept 8 bases outside the gene matches. Germline V CDR1 and CDR2: SGHTA, FQGTGA. CDR3 length: 19 amino acids. The CDR3 protein is CASSLGLAGGYGSYNEQFF. CDR3 nucleotides: TGTGCCAGCAGCCTGGGACTAGCGGGGGGTTATGGCTCCTACAATGAGCAGTTCTTC.